The next 9 T cell receptor beta chains were all read from a single sample in a study of cytomegalovirus exposure and HLA in healthy donors. Primers: 60 Vbeta forward and 13 Jbeta reverse. The table came from immunoSEQ multiplex PCR; TCRdb's copy has only in-frame clones and leaves some out. The table has some 200,000 clones, 70% to 85% seen once; the top ten hold about 0.23%. Specimen: PBMCs. The receptors stem from a girl aged 2 to 9 in good health and CMV-seronegative.

This clone has only a few counts. This chain links TRBV7-6 with TRBJ1-1; 8 bases map to TRBD1. Germline V lookup: CDR1 SGHVS, CDR2 FNYEAQ. With V trimmed by 5 bases and J by 5 bases, 4 bases remained unmatched. This CDR3 is 13 amino acids long. For the CDR3, the DNA is TGTGCCAGCAGCCGGGACAGGTGGACTGAAGCTTTCTTT. Protein product: CASSRDRWTEAFF.

The rearrangement uses TRBV6-5 and TRBJ1-2, with unresolved D. The V end lost 0 bases, the J end lost 4 bases, and 15 bases lay between the germline ends. The germline CDR1 and CDR2 sequences are MNHEY and SVGAGI. CDR3 length equals 16 residues. For the CDR3, the DNA is TGTGCCAGCAGTTACTCGAACGCCCTGAGGTCCTATGGCTACACCTTC. It is translated as CASSYSNALRSYGYTF.

V and J are TRBV14 and TRBJ2-3; no reliable D call. Trimming stripped 1 base from V and 2 bases from J, with 13 bases between. The length of the CDR3 is 16 residues. The germline CDR1 and CDR2 sequences are SGHDN and FVKESK. CDR3 residues: CASSQGRRANTDTQYF. In DNA, the CDR3 is TGTGCCAGCAGCCAAGGTCGCCGAGCAAACACAGATACGCAGTATTTT.

The rearrangement links TRBV10-1 to TRBJ2-7, with TRBD2 matching over 8 bases. V trimming: 6 bases; J trimming: 7 bases; junction bases outside the gene matches: 8. CDR1 is WNHNN, CDR2 SYGVQD, per germline (reference sequence). The CDR3 length is 13 residues. This CDR3 reads CASSVQREREQYF. CDR3 coding DNA: TGCGCCAGCAGCGTCCAGCGGGAGCGGGAGCAGTACTTC.

The chain recombines TRBV25-1 with TRBJ1-3; 7 bases align to TRBD1. The germline CDR1 and CDR2 sequences are MGHDK and SYGVNS. CDR3 size: 15 residues. J lost 0 bases, V lost 4 bases, and 3 bases had no gene match. The CDR3 spells CASSGRTGSGNTIYF. The CDR3 DNA follows: TGTGCCAGCAGTGGGCGGACAGGCTCTGGAAACACCATATATTTT.

This chain joins TRBV19 and TRBJ1-5; 7 nucleotides align to TRBD1. The CDR3 is made up of 13 amino acids. Trimming took 8 bases from V and 3 from J; bases not matched to a gene: 4. Germline CDR1 reads LNHDA; CDR2 reads SQIVND (reference sequence). CDR3 amino acids: CASSDRNNQPQHF. The CDR3 DNA sequence: TGTGCCAGTTCGGACAGGAACAATCAGCCCCAGCATTTT.

The gene calls are TRBV7-6 and TRBJ2-7; possibly TRBD1 for D (6 bases). Germline V gene sequence: CDR1 SGHVS, CDR2 FNYEAQ. V dropped 2 bases and J dropped 6 bases, with 20 bases sitting between them. The CDR3 covers 16 residues. CDR3 in amino acids: CASSLNLGQQGGEQYF. CDR3 nucleotides: TGTGCCAGCAGCTTAAACCTTGGTCAGCAAGGGGGCGAGCAGTACTTC. Variable domain in full (rest from reference TRBV7-6 and TRBJ2-7): GAGVSQSPRYKVTKRGQDVALRCDPISGHVSLYWYRQALGQGPEFLTYFNYEAQQDKSGLPNDRFSAERPEGSISTLTIQRTEQRDSAMYRCASSLNLGQQGGEQYFGPGTRLTVT.

This chain uses TRBV11-2 with TRBJ2-2; D uncertain. Germline CDR1 and CDR2: SGHAT and FQNNGV. V dropped 4 bases and J dropped 3 bases, with 9 bases sitting between them. The CDR3 spans 14 residues. CDR3 coding DNA: TGTGCCAGCAGCTCCATCAGGTACACCGGGGAGCTGTTTTTT. It is translated as CASSSIRYTGELFF.

The count of this clone is one. The V and J genes are TRBV30 and TRBJ1-2; D is uncertain. This CDR3 is 14 amino acids long. V was trimmed by 3 bases and J by 3 bases, leaving 14 bases between them. From germline, CDR1 is GTSNPN and CDR2 SVGIG (reference sequence). This chain's CDR3 is CAWRRRRTDYGYTF. DNA of the CDR3: TGTGCCTGGAGGCGGCGGAGGACTGACTATGGCTACACCTTC.